The source of this TCR beta chain is a study of CXCR3-negative and CXCR3-positive naive CD8 T cells. As for the study in general: With about 1.5 +/- 0.3 million reads per library, the TRB reads numbered about 135 million in total. Study-wide findings and caveats: A higher hydrophobicity marked the TRB CDR3s of CXCR3-positive naive cells versus CXCR3-negative naive cells. Comparably high diversity was seen in both naive subsets, and much lower diversity in memory CD8+ cells.

The CDR3 loop spans 15 amino acids. The V gene's germline CDR1 is SEHNR and CDR2 FQNEAQ (reference sequence). The sorter processed each CD8+ T cell subset in triplicate at hundreds of thousands of cells apiece. Naive CD8+ T cells displayed a CD45RO-CCR7+CD27+CD95- phenotype. UMI-labeled TRB cDNA libraries were prepared by 5' RACE. TCRdb reprocessed the 5' RACE reads, keeping one entry per CDR3 protein, no DNA. This sample carries some 150,000 distinct CDR3 sequences, with 0.25% to 0.35% going to the ten biggest clones. As regards this clonotype: Its antigen is as yet unknown.

This TCR was sampled from a human donor in good health. Some clones in this sample may be carry-over from other donors' samples. The rearrangement uses TRBV7-9 and TRBJ1-4. The sample consisted of naive CXCR3+ CD8+ T cells from blood. Specified subset: CD45RO-CCR7+CD27+CD95- naive CD8+ T cells expressing CXCR3 (TNR3+). This CDR3 reads CASSLSVAPNEKLFF.